This TCR beta chain stems from a study of PD-1 blockade in classical Hodgkin lymphoma. This CDR3 comprises 14 residues. V lost 5 bases, J lost 4 bases, and 4 bases stayed unmatched. Germline V gene sequence: CDR1 SEHNR, CDR2 FQNEAQ (reference sequence). The repertoire was sequenced with immunoSEQ multiplex PCR; TCRdb's copy has only in-frame clones and lacks some. The sample lists roughly 30,000 clones, approximately 79% occurring once. Time point of the sample: cycle 4 day 1 (C4D1), after less than seven weeks of nivolumab. After autologous stem cell transplantation all patients relapsed, and prior brentuximab vedotin exposure differed between cohorts. CD4+ T cells were purified from thawed PBMCs by magnetic negative selection.

Sequenced material: CD4+ T cells from blood, taken before the fourth cycle of nivolumab. The chain carries TRBV7-9 and TRBJ1-3; 8 bases map to TRBD1. The sequence derives from a human donor with classical Hodgkin lymphoma. The CDR3 reads CASSRQGAGNTIYF. CDR3 sequence (DNA): TGTGCCAGCAGCCGGCAGGGGGCGGGAAACACCATATATTTT.